This passage covers 22 T cell receptor beta chains from one sample sequenced in a study of PD-1 blockade in mismatch repair-deficient tumors. Clones were sequenced by immunoSEQ multiplex PCR, and TCRdb holds only the in-frame ones, with some missing. The sample has some 120,000 clones, roughly 80% seen once. The sequencing used peripheral blood, collected around 60 weeks after starting pembrolizumab. These receptor sequences come from an adult with mismatch repair-deficient cancer.

V usage is TRBV18 and J usage is TRBJ1-4; a possible D gene is TRBD1 (6 bases). V shed 6 bases and J shed 6 bases, with 17 bases lying between them. The CDR3 sequence is 15 residues long. Germline CDR1 reads KGHSH; CDR2 reads LQKENI. In DNA, the CDR3 is TGTGCCAGCTCCCCCGACAGGTCCGTATATGAAAAACTGTTTTTT. It specifies CASSPDRSVYEKLFF.

This clone was counted between two and nine times. V usage is TRBV19 and J usage is TRBJ2-3; D not resolved. The V gene lost 3 bases and the J gene lost 0 bases, with 10 bases spanning the gap. The V gene's germline CDR1 is LNHDA and CDR2 SQIVND (reference sequence). The CDR3 covers 15 residues. Here the CDR3 DNA reads TGTGCCAGTAGTATTAGCAGAACTAGCACAGATACGCAGTATTTT. Its protein is CASSISRTSTDTQYF.

The chain links TRBV9 to TRBJ2-2; the D gene is possibly TRBD1 (6 bases). The CDR3 has 12 amino acids. The V end was cut by 4 bases, the J end by 6 bases, with 7 bases between. In germline, CDR1 is SGDLS, CDR2 YYNGEE. In DNA form, the CDR3 reads TGTGCCAGCAGCCCAGGGGCCGGGGAGCTGTTTTTT. This gives the protein CASSPGAGELFF.

This chain joins TRBV6-5 and TRBJ1-2; no reliable D call. V was shortened by 0 bases and J by 8 bases, with 13 bases between the two germline ends. This CDR3 is 14 amino acids long. Germline V gene data show CDR1 as MNHEY and CDR2 as SVGAGI. CDR3 in DNA: TGTGCCAGCAGTTACTCGAGAACAACTGGAGGCTACACCTTC. Its protein product is CASSYSRTTGGYTF.

The CDR3 DNA is TGTGCCAGCAGCTTAGGACGGCACAATGAGCAGTTCTTC. Translating gives CASSLGRHNEQFF. The chain links TRBV11-2 to TRBJ2-1; no clear D gene. Germline CDR1 and CDR2: SGHAT and FQNNGV. V was clipped by 1 base and J by 5 bases, with 6 bases between them. The CDR3 runs to 13 residues.

This clone was counted once. This chain uses TRBV10-2 with TRBJ2-1; D unclear. The length of the CDR3 is 12 residues. Trimming took off 3 bases at V and 4 bases at J, with 4 bases between the two ends. Germline V CDR1 and CDR2: WSHSY, SAAADI. The CDR3 DNA follows: TGCGCCAGCAGTGACCGGTACAATGAGCAGTTCTTC. The encoded protein is CASSDRYNEQFF.

The V call is TRBV2, the J call TRBJ1-1, with D possibly being TRBD1 (6 bases). The ends were cut back, 5 bases at V and 1 base at J, with 8 bases in the middle. The CDR3 totals 13 residues. In germline, CDR1 is SNHLY, CDR2 FYNNEI. For the CDR3, the DNA is TGTGCCAGCAGTATCAGGGGGAACACTGAAGCTTTCTTT. Amino acids: CASSIRGNTEAFF. The full variable domain, in which reference TRBV2 and TRBJ1-1 provide the parts outside the CDR3, is EPEVTQTPSHQVTQMGQEVILRCVPISNHLYFYWYRQILGQKVEFLVSFYNNEISEKSEIFDDQFSVERPDGSNFTLKIRSTKLEDSAMYFCASSIRGNTEAFFGQGTRLTVV.

The J gene is TRBJ1-4, the V gene TRBV30; D might be TRBD1 (5 bases). V lost 3 bases and J 2 bases, leaving 16 bases between the germline ends. The CDR3 has 16 residues. Per germline, CDR1 GTSNPN and CDR2 SVGIG (reference sequence). As DNA, the CDR3 is TGTGCCTGGAGCGCCAGACATGGGACCACTAATGAAAAACTGTTTTTT. Protein sequence: CAWSARHGTTNEKLFF.

The chain links TRBV9 to TRBJ2-1; D is undetermined. Trimming left V 3 bases short and J 9 bases short, with 10 bases between. The CDR3 runs 12 residues. Germline V gene lookup returns CDR1 SGDLS and CDR2 YYNGEE. This CDR3 is CASSGDTGEQFF. CDR3 in DNA: TGTGCCAGCAGCGGAGACACCGGTGAGCAGTTCTTC. Based on the CDR3 plus reference TRBV9 and TRBJ2-1, the full variable domain is DSGVTQTPKHLITATGQRVTLRCSPRSGDLSVYWYQQSLDQGLQFLIQYYNGEERAKGNILERFSAQQFPDLHSELNLSSLELGDSALYFCASSGDTGEQFFGPGTRLTVL.

The rearrangement joins TRBV13 to TRBJ2-3, with D perhaps TRBD2 (6 bases). The length of the CDR3 is 16 residues. Germline lookup yields CDR1 PRHDT and CDR2 FYEKMQ (reference sequence). The V end lost 0 bases, the J end lost 2 bases, and 12 bases lay between the germline ends. In DNA, the CDR3 is TGTGCCAGCAGCTTAGGCCGCGGGACGCACACAGATACGCAGTATTTT. It codes for CASSLGRGTHTDTQYF.

The V call is TRBV5-1, the J call TRBJ1-1; no reliable D call. The CDR3 is 17 amino acids. CDR1 is SGHRS and CDR2 is YFSETQ in the germline V gene. V gave up 5 bases and J gave up 0 bases, with 20 bases separating them. The CDR3 reads CASSSAGRADVNTEAFF. The DNA for the CDR3 is TGCGCCAGCAGTTCCGCCGGGAGGGCGGACGTGAACACTGAAGCTTTCTTT.

The chain combines TRBV27 with TRBJ2-1; no clear D gene. From germline, CDR1 is MNHEY and CDR2 SMNVEV (reference sequence). The CDR3 runs 12 residues. Trimming pared 2 bases from V and 5 bases from J, leaving 4 bases between. This chain's CDR3 is CASSLTHNEQFF. CDR3 DNA sequence: TGTGCCAGCAGTTTAACTCACAATGAGCAGTTCTTC.

The V gene is TRBV5-1, the J gene TRBJ2-1; the match to TRBD1 covers 9 bases. The germline gives CDR1 SGHRS, CDR2 YFSETQ. Trimming removed 5 bases from V and 2 bases from J; junction bases left unmatched: 5. The CDR3 consists of 15 residues. CDR3 in amino acids: CASRGGTGTYNEQFF. The CDR3 DNA is TGCGCCAGCAGAGGCGGGACAGGGACCTACAATGAGCAGTTCTTC.

The chain uses TRBV6-1 and TRBJ2-5; D is ambiguous. Trimming removed 1 base from V and 5 bases from J, with 5 bases in between. The CDR3 runs to 12 residues. The V gene's germline CDR1 is MNHNS and CDR2 SASEGT. The CDR3 loop is CASSEVGETQYF. The CDR3 coding sequence is TGTGCCAGCAGTGAAGTTGGGGAGACCCAGTACTTC.

V is TRBV7-9 and J is TRBJ2-1; D unclear. There are 16 residues in the CDR3. Germline values: CDR1 SEHNR, CDR2 FQNEAQ (reference sequence). The V and J ends lost 5 bases and 2 bases respectively, with 16 bases between them. CDR3 DNA sequence: TGTGCCAGCAGCCCCCGTCGTTCGGAAACCTACAATGAGCAGTTCTTC. The encoded protein is CASSPRRSETYNEQFF.

This clone was picked up one time. In nucleotides, the CDR3 is TGTGCCAGCAGCCTAGGACTAGCGATCAACGAGCAGTACTTC. It codes for CASSLGLAINEQYF. The chain joins TRBV5-6 to TRBJ2-7; 9 positions match TRBD2. Germline values: CDR1 SGHDT, CDR2 YYEEEE. The length of the CDR3 is 14 residues. With V trimmed by 4 bases and J by 5 bases, 7 bases remained unmatched.

The chain has TRBV7-6 and TRBJ2-2, with unresolved D. This CDR3 region has 13 residues. Germline V gives CDR1 SGHVS, CDR2 FNYEAQ. Trimming stripped 1 base from V and 6 bases from J, with 6 bases between. In DNA form, the CDR3 reads TGTGCCAGCAGCTTAGGGGTTCCCGGGGAGCTGTTTTTT. It specifies CASSLGVPGELFF.

There are many counts of this clone. CDR3 loop: CASSLAPDNYGYTF. As DNA, the CDR3 is TGTGCCAGCAGCTTGGCACCGGATAACTATGGCTACACCTTC. V gene TRBV5-4 combines with J gene TRBJ1-2; D is uncertain. The CDR3 consists of 14 residues. Trimming left V 0 bases short and J 1 base short, with 7 bases between. Germline CDR1 SGHNT, CDR2 YYREEE (reference sequence).

This rearrangement joins TRBV6-4 to TRBJ2-5, with 11 bases fitting TRBD2. Germline V gene lookup returns CDR1 MRHNA and CDR2 SNTAGT. After removal of 7 bases from V and 9 bases from J, the junction contained 16 bases not matched to a gene. This CDR3 is built from 16 residues. This CDR3 reads CASTSHRTSGLMAQYF. The CDR3 DNA follows: TGTGCCAGCACCTCCCATCGGACTAGCGGGCTGATGGCCCAGTACTTC.

The CDR3 spells CASSESLIPDTQYF. The CDR3 DNA sequence: TGTGCCAGCAGTGAATCTCTCATCCCAGATACGCAGTATTTT. The chain couples TRBV25-1 to TRBJ2-3; no definite D call. Germline V lookup: CDR1 MGHDK, CDR2 SYGVNS. Trimming removed 1 base at V and 4 bases at J, with 9 bases between. The CDR3 consists of 14 residues.

This chain links TRBV6-6 with TRBJ2-1, with unresolved D. With 2 bases removed from V and 6 bases from J, the gap between germline ends came to 8 bases. Germline V gives CDR1 MNHNY, CDR2 SVGAGI (reference sequence). This CDR3 has 13 residues. The CDR3 DNA sequence: TGTGCCAGCAGTTACGGGCAGTTCAATGAGCAGTTCTTC. Translation: CASSYGQFNEQFF.

The V call is TRBV7-9, the J call TRBJ2-3; 8 positions agree with TRBD2. Germline loops: CDR1 SEHNR, CDR2 FQNEAQ (reference sequence). J was trimmed by 6 bases and V by 6 bases; bases with no gene match: 14. The CDR3 is made up of 16 amino acids. As DNA, the CDR3 is TGTGCCAGCAGTGTTAAAGACGGGAGGGTGGCGGATACGCAGTATTTT. The encoded protein is CASSVKDGRVADTQYF.